This T cell receptor (beta chain) stems from a study of memory CD4+ T cells and cytomegalovirus serostatus. Clones were sequenced by immunoSEQ multiplex PCR, and TCRdb holds only the in-frame ones, with some missing. The data contain 30,000 to 40,000 clones, about 76% of them seen just once; the ten biggest clones take up 0.5% to 0.8%. Single viable CD3+CD4+CD8-CD45RO+ cells were sorted as the memory CD4+ T cells. V shed 0 bases and J shed 7 bases, with 16 bases lying between them. Germline values: CDR1 SGHDT, CDR2 YYEEEE. This CDR3 contains 15 residues. Sequences were obtained from memory CD4+ T cells from blood. This clonotype was sampled from an adult in good health and CMV-seronegative. Some clones in this sample may be carry-over from other donors' samples. The chain is built from TRBV5-6 and TRBJ1-2, with TRBD1 as a possible D gene (6 bases). The DNA of the CDR3 is TGTGCCAGCAGCTTGGCCGGGTCGGGGGGCCCTGGCTACACCTTC. This sequence encodes CASSLAGSGGPGYTF.